A selection of T cell receptor beta chains follows, all from one sample in a study of cytomegalovirus exposure and HLA in healthy donors. TCRdb keeps only in-frame clones here, not all; method: immunoSEQ multiplex PCR. The data contain around 190,000 clones, around 67% of them singletons. Sequences were obtained from PBMCs. The receptors come from a woman aged 25 to 39 in good health and CMV-seropositive. Both conserved end residues are part of each CDR3. A D gene is named only where the DNA matches it firmly. Where a row states a size, it is once, few, many or the class of an expanded clone; other rows omit it.

j_gene | d_gene | v_gene | abundance | CDR3aa | CDR3nt
TRBJ1-1 | TRBD1 | TRBV5-4 | - | CASSLRTGANTEAFF | TGTGCCAGCAGCCTTCGTACAGGGGCGAACACTGAAGCTTTCTTT
TRBJ1-5 | - | TRBV28 | - | CASSLGGSGRNFRNQPQHF | TGTGCCAGCAGTTTGGGTGGTTCGGGTCGTAATTTCCGCAATCAGCCCCAGCATTTT
TRBJ2-3 | - | TRBV19 | - | CASSIGLGTDTQYF | TGTGCCAGTAGTATCGGTCTAGGCACAGATACGCAGTATTTT
TRBJ1-2 | TRBD1 | TRBV27 | - | CASSPRTGGYGYTF | TGTGCCAGCAGTCCGAGGACAGGGGGCTATGGCTACACCTTC
TRBJ2-1 | - | TRBV18 | - | CASSPSWTKGFYEQFF | TGTGCCAGCTCGCCGTCCTGGACCAAGGGGTTCTATGAGCAGTTCTTC
TRBJ2-1 | TRBD1 | TRBV2 | - | CASRDRGYNEQFF | TGTGCCAGCAGGGACAGGGGTTACAATGAGCAGTTCTTC
TRBJ2-7 | TRBD1 | TRBV11-2 | - | CASSPRQGATYEQYF | TGTGCCAGCAGCCCGCGACAGGGGGCAACCTACGAGCAGTACTTC
TRBJ2-1 | TRBD2 | TRBV2 | - | CASSLAGGIRNNEQFF | TGTGCCAGCAGTCTAGCGGGCGGTATTCGGAACAATGAGCAGTTCTTC
TRBJ2-1 | - | TRBV28 | - | CASSSGQYSNEQFF | TGTGCCAGCAGTTCGGGACAATATTCCAATGAGCAGTTCTTC
TRBJ2-5 | - | TRBV9 | - | CASSGVSASGRETQYF | TGTGCCAGCAGCGGCGTGTCGGCCTCGGGGAGGGAGACCCAGTACTTC
TRBJ2-7 | - | TRBV27 | once | CATSVGRRGRESYEQYF | TGTGCCACCTCAGTTGGGCGGAGGGGAAGGGAATCCTACGAGCAGTACTTC
TRBJ2-1 | TRBD2 | TRBV28 | - | CASSFLTSGRSNEQFF | TGTGCCAGCAGTTTTCTGACTAGCGGGAGGTCCAATGAGCAGTTCTTC
TRBJ1-5 | - | TRBV10-2 | - | CASSERRGVGNQPQHF | TGCGCCAGCAGTGAACGGCGCGGTGTCGGCAATCAGCCCCAGCATTTT
TRBJ2-7 | TRBD2 | TRBV10-1 | few | CASSESGLAGGSYEQYF | TGCGCCAGCAGTGAGTCGGGACTAGCGGGAGGATCATACGAGCAGTACTTC
TRBJ2-1 | - | TRBV19 | few | CASSILRESYNEQFF | TGTGCCAGTAGTATACTCCGGGAGTCCTACAATGAGCAGTTCTTC
TRBJ2-3 | - | TRBV10-3 | few | CAISGSAGGDTQYF | TGTGCCATCAGTGGTAGCGCAGGAGGAGATACGCAGTATTTT
TRBJ2-1 | TRBD2 | TRBV4-1 | few | CASSLVLAGNNEQFF | TGCGCCAGCAGCCTCGTACTAGCGGGGAACAATGAGCAGTTCTTC
TRBJ1-1 | - | TRBV27 | - | CASSFRGGEAFF | TGTGCCAGCAGTTTCCGAGGTGGTGAAGCTTTCTTT
TRBJ2-7 | TRBD2 | TRBV5-1 | - | CASSASGTSGRYEQYF | TGCGCCAGCAGCGCCTCGGGGACTAGCGGGAGGTACGAGCAGTACTTC
TRBJ1-4 | - | TRBV14 | - | CASSHSGVQLFF | TGTGCCAGCAGCCATTCCGGGGTGCAACTGTTTTTT
TRBJ1-2 | - | TRBV7-9 | - | CASSLLQNYGYTF | TGTGCCAGCAGCTTACTACAGAACTATGGCTACACCTTC
TRBJ2-7 | TRBD2 | TRBV6-5 | few | CASRRSSGSQQYF | TGTGCCAGCAGACGCTCTAGCGGGAGTCAGCAGTACTTC
TRBJ2-1 | - | TRBV28 | few | CASSPYNEQFF | TGTGCCAGCAGCCCATACAATGAGCAGTTCTTC
TRBJ2-7 | TRBD1 | TRBV19 | - | CASSSHGTGINEQYF | TGTGCCAGTAGTAGCCACGGGACAGGGATCAACGAGCAGTACTTC
TRBJ1-1 | - | TRBV6-1 | - | CASSYRGTRAFF | TGTGCCAGCAGCTATAGGGGGACCAGAGCTTTCTTT
TRBJ2-1 | TRBD2 | TRBV4-1 | - | CASSPPAGAEQFF | TGCGCCAGCAGCCCCCCGGCGGGAGCTGAGCAGTTCTTC
TRBJ2-1 | - | TRBV7-8 | - | CASSPRAGGAQFF | TGTGCCAGCAGCCCGAGAGCGGGTGGAGCGCAGTTCTTC
TRBJ1-4 | TRBD1 | TRBV4-1 | - | CASSRRDRGRSNEKLFF | TGCGCCAGCAGCCGCCGGGACAGGGGGCGTTCTAATGAAAAACTGTTTTTT
TRBJ2-2 | TRBD2 | TRBV4-2 | - | CASSHIGTSGRQNTGELFF | TGTGCCAGCAGCCATATTGGGACTAGCGGGAGGCAGAACACCGGGGAGCTGTTTTTT
TRBJ2-1 | TRBD2 | TRBV7-6 | - | CASSYQRGSSYNEQFF | TGTGCCAGCAGCTACCAGCGGGGGAGCTCCTACAATGAGCAGTTCTTC
TRBJ2-5 | TRBD2 | TRBV28 | - | CASSPHSGRAAETQYF | TGTGCCAGCAGTCCACATAGCGGGAGGGCCGCGGAGACCCAGTACTTC
TRBJ2-7 | TRBD2 | TRBV2 | - | CASTGGSYEQYF | TGTGCCAGCACGGGGGGATCCTACGAGCAGTACTTC
TRBJ2-1 | - | TRBV5-4 | - | CASIGQSANEQFF | TGTGCCAGCATCGGACAGTCCGCCAATGAGCAGTTCTTC
TRBJ2-7 | - | TRBV11-2 | - | CASSLVLGEPYEQYF | TGTGCCAGCAGCTTAGTGTTGGGAGAACCCTACGAGCAGTACTTC
TRBJ1-5 | - | TRBV7-5 | - | CVRPPMREDQPQHF | TGTGTCAGACCCCCTATGAGGGAAGATCAGCCCCAGCATTTT
TRBJ2-2 | TRBD1 | TRBV5-1 | - | CASSLVQGSTGELFF | TGCGCCAGCAGCTTGGTACAGGGGAGCACCGGGGAGCTGTTTTTT
TRBJ1-1 | TRBD1 | TRBV5-1 | - | CASSRIPRDRSTEAFF | TGCGCCAGCAGCCGTATACCCCGGGACAGGTCCACTGAAGCTTTCTTT
TRBJ2-7 | TRBD1 | TRBV27 | - | CASSRSRQGSYEQYF | TGTGCCAGCAGCCGCTCCAGACAGGGTTCCTACGAGCAGTACTTC
TRBJ2-1 | TRBD2 | TRBV19 | few | CASSIASGSNEQFF | TGTGCCAGTAGTATAGCTAGCGGGAGTAATGAGCAGTTCTTC
TRBJ1-5 | - | TRBV2 | few | CASSIDGNQPQHF | TGTGCCAGCAGCATCGACGGGAATCAGCCCCAGCATTTT
TRBJ1-1 | - | TRBV2 | - | CATLDRNTEAFF | TGTGCCACCTTGGACAGGAACACTGAAGCTTTCTTT
TRBJ2-2 | - | TRBV28 | - | CASKGAAGELFF | TGTGCCAGCAAAGGGGCGGCCGGGGAGCTGTTTTTT
TRBJ1-4 | - | TRBV2 | once | CASRPGTTNEKLFF | TGTGCCAGCAGACCAGGGACAACTAATGAAAAACTGTTTTTT